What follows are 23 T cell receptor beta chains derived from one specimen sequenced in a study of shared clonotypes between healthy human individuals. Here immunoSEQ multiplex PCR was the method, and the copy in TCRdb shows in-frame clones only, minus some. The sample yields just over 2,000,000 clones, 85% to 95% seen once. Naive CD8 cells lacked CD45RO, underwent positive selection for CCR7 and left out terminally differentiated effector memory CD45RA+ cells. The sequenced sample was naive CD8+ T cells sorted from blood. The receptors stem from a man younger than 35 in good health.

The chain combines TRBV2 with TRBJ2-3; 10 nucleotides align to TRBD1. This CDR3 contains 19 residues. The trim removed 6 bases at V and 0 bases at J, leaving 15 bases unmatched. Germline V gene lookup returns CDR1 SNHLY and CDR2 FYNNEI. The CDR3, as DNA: TGTGCCAGCAGCGCCGTCCCGGGACAGGGGCCTCCTAGCACAGATACGCAGTATTTT. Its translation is CASSAVPGQGPPSTDTQYF.

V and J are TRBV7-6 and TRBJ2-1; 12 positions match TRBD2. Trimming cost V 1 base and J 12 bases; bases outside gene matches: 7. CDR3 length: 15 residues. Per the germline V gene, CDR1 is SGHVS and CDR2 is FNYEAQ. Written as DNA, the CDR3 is TGTGCCAGCAGCTTAGGGCCTAGCGGGAGGGCCGGGCAGTTCTTC. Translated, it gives CASSLGPSGRAGQFF. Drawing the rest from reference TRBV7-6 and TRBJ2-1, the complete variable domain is GAGVSQSPRYKVTKRGQDVALRCDPISGHVSLYWYRQALGQGPEFLTYFNYEAQQDKSGLPNDRFSAERPEGSISTLTIQRTEQRDSAMYRCASSLGPSGRAGQFFGPGTRLTVL.

The CDR3 reads CAWKGEPTYEQYF. The CDR3 DNA sequence: TGTGCCTGGAAGGGCGAGCCTACCTACGAGCAGTACTTC. V is TRBV30 and J is TRBJ2-7; no firm D call. Trimming took 4 bases from V and 2 from J, leaving 12 bases between them. CDR1 and CDR2 (germline): GTSNPN, SVGIG (reference sequence). The CDR3 consists of 13 residues. The full variable domain, rest sourced from reference TRBV30 and TRBJ2-7, is SQTIHQWPATLVQPVGSPLSLECTVEGTSNPNLYWYRQAAGRGLQLLFYSVGIGQISSEVPQNLSASRPQDRQFILSSKKLLLSDSGFYLCAWKGEPTYEQYFGPGTRLTVT.

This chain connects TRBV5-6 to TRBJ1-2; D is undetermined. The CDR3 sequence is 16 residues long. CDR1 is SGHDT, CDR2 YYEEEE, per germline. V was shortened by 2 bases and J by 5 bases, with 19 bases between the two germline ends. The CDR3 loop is CASSFGEQLWGYGYTF. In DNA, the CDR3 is TGTGCCAGCAGCTTTGGGGAACAGCTTTGGGGATATGGCTACACCTTC.

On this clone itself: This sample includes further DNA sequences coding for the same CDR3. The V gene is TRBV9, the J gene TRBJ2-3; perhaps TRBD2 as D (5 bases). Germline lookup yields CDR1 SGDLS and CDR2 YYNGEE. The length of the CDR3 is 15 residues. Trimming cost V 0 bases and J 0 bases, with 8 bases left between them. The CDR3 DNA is TGTGCCAGCAGCGTAGCGGGCGGGAGCACAGATACGCAGTATTTT. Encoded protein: CASSVAGGSTDTQYF.

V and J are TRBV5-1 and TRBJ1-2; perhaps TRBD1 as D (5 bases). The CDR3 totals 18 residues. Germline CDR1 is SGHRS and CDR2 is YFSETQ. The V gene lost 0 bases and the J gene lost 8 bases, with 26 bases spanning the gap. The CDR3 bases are TGCGCCAGCAGCTTGGCCTTGAGCAGGGAGGCTAGAGAAATGGGCTACACCTTC. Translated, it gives CASSLALSREAREMGYTF.

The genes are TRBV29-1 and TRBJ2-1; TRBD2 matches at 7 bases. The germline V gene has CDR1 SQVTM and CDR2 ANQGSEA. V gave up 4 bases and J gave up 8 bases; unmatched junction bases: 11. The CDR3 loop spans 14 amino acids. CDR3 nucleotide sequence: TGCAGCGTTGTGATCGTGACTAGCAACGATGAGCAGTTCTTC. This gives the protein CSVVIVTSNDEQFF.

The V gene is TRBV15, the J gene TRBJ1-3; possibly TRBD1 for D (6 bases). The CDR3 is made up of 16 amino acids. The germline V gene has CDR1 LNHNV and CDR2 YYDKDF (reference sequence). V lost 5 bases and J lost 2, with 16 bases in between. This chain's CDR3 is CATSLGGLFTGNTIYF. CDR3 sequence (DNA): TGTGCCACCAGCCTTGGGGGGCTCTTCACTGGAAACACCATATATTTT.

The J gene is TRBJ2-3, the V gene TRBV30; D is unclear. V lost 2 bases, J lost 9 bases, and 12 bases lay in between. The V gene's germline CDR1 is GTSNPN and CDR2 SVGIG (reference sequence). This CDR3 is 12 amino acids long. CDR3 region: CAWSFMTGTQYF. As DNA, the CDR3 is TGTGCCTGGAGTTTTATGACCGGAACGCAGTATTTT.

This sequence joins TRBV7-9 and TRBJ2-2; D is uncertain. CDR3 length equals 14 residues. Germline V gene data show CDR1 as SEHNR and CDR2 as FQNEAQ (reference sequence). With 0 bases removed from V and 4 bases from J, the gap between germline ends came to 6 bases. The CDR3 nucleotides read TGTGCCAGCAGCTTAGCGCTCGCCACCGGGGAGCTGTTTTTT. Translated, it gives CASSLALATGELFF.

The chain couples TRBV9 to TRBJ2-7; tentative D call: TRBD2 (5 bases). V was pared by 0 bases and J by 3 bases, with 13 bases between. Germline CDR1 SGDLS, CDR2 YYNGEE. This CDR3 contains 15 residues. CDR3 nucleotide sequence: TGTGCCAGCAGCGTAGTTTCTGAGGGCCACTACGAGCAGTACTTC. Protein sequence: CASSVVSEGHYEQYF. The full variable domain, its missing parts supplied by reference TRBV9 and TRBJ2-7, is DSGVTQTPKHLITATGQRVTLRCSPRSGDLSVYWYQQSLDQGLQFLIQYYNGEERAKGNILERFSAQQFPDLHSELNLSSLELGDSALYFCASSVVSEGHYEQYFGPGTRLTVT.

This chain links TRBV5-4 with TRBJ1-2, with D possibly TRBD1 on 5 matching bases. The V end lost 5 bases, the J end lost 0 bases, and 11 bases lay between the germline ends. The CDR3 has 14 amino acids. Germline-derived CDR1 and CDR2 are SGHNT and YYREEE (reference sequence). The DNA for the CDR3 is TGTGCCAGCAGTTGGGACGGTTCTAACTATGGCTACACCTTC. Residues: CASSWDGSNYGYTF.

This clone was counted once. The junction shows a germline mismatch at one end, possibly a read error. This CDR3 reads CASSLGLAGAYEQFF. Written as DNA, the CDR3 is TGTGCTAGCAGCTTAGGCCTAGCGGGAGCCTATGAGCAGTTCTTC. The chain joins TRBV7-7 to TRBJ2-1, with 10 positions matching TRBD2. Germline CDR1 and CDR2: SSHAT and FNYEAQ (reference sequence). The CDR3 extends over 15 amino acids.

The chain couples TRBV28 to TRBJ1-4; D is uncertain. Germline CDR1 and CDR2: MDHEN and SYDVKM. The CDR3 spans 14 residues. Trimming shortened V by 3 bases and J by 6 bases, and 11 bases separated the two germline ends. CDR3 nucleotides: TGTGCCAGCAGTTTCCGGGTGGAGTATGAAAAACTGTTTTTT. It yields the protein CASSFRVEYEKLFF. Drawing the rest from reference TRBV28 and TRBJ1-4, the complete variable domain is DVKVTQSSRYLVKRTGEKVFLECVQDMDHENMFWYRQDPGLGLRLIYFSYDVKMKEKGDIPEGYSVSREKKERFSLILESASTNQTSMYLCASSFRVEYEKLFFGSGTQLSVL.

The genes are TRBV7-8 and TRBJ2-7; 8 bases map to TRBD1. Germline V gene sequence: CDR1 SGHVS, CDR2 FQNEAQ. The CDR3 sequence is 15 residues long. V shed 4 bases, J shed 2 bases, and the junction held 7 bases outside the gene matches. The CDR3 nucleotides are TGTGCCAGCAGCTCATGGACAGGGCTGACCTACGAGCAGTACTTC. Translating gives CASSSWTGLTYEQYF.

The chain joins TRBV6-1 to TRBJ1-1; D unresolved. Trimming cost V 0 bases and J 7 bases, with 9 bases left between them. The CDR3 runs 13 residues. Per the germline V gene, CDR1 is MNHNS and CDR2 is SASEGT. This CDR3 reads CASSEAPAFEAFF. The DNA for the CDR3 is TGTGCCAGCAGTGAAGCGCCGGCATTTGAAGCTTTCTTT.

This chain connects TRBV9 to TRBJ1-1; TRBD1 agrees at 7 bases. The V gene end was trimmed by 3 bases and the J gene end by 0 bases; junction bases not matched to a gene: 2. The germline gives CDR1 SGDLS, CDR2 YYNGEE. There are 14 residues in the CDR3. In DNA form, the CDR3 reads TGTGCCAGCAGCGACAGGGGACTGAACACTGAAGCTTTCTTT. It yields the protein CASSDRGLNTEAFF.

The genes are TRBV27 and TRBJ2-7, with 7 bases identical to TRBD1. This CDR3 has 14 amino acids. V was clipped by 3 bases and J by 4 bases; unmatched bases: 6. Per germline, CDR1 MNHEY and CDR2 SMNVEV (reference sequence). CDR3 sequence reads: CASSFVGGVYEQYF. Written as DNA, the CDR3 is TGTGCCAGCAGTTTTGTAGGGGGCGTATACGAGCAGTACTTC.

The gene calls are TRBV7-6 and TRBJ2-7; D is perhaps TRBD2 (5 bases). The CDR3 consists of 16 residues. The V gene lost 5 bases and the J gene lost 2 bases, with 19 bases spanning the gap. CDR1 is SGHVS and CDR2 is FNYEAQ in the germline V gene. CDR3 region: CASSPLPSGLAYEQYF. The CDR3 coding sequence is TGTGCCAGCAGCCCCCTCCCTTCCGGACTGGCCTACGAGCAGTACTTC.

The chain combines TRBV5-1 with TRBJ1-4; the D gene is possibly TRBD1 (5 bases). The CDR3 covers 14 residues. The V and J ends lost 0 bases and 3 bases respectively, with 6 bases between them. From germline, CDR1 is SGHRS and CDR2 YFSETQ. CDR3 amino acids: CASSLEGSNEKLFF. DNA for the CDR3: TGCGCCAGCAGCTTGGAGGGGTCTAATGAAAAACTGTTTTTT.

The CDR3 DNA sequence: TGTGCCAGCAGCTTGGCCGCCTCCTCTGGAAACACCATATATTTT. Translation gives CASSLAASSGNTIYF. V is TRBV5-6 and J is TRBJ1-3, with unresolved D. Trimming cost V 0 bases and J 0 bases, with 7 bases left between them. The CDR3 is 15 amino acids. Germline V lookup: CDR1 SGHDT, CDR2 YYEEEE. The whole variable domain, remainder taken from reference TRBV5-6 and TRBJ1-3, is DAGVTQSPTHLIKTRGQQVTLRCSPKSGHDTVSWYQQALGQGPQFIFQYYEEEERQRGNFPDRFSGHQFPNYSSELNVNALLLGDSALYLCASSLAASSGNTIYFGEGSWLTVV.

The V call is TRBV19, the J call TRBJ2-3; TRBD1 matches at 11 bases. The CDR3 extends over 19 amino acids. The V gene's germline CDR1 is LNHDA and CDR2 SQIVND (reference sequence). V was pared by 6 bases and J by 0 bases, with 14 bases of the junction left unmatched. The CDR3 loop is CASSLTGTGGYASTDTQYF. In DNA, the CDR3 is TGTGCCAGTAGCCTCACCGGGACAGGGGGATATGCTAGCACAGATACGCAGTATTTT.

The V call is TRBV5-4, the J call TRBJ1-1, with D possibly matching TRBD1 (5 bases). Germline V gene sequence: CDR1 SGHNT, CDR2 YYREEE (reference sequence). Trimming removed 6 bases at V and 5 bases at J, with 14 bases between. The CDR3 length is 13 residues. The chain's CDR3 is CASTGGSGTEAFF. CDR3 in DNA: TGTGCCAGCACGGGGGGTTCGGGAACTGAAGCTTTCTTT.